This T cell receptor beta chain was found in a study of cytomegalovirus exposure and HLA in healthy donors. Whole-study results and caveats: Upon later analysis, HLA-associated TCR beta chains proved more clonally expanded than other, equally common chains.

CDR3 length equals 15 residues. Germline CDR1 is MNHNS and CDR2 is SASEGT. Trimming removed 4 bases from V and 4 bases from J, with 16 bases in between. Use of 60 Vbeta and 13 Jbeta primers characterized the PCR. The repertoire was sequenced with immunoSEQ multiplex PCR; TCRdb's copy has only in-frame clones and lacks some. Recorded for this sample: fewer than 50,000 clones. About this clone itself: Antigen specificity is unknown.

The receptor's source is a male donor in good health and CMV-seronegative. This sequence joins TRBV6-1 and TRBJ2-5; D perhaps matches TRBD2 (6 bases). Material for sequencing was PBMCs. The CDR3 DNA sequence: TGTGCCAGCAGTGGCCAGCGGGCCCGGTTAGAGACCCAGTACTTC. Encoded protein: CASSGQRARLETQYF.